These 27 T cell receptor beta chains share one sample of origin, sequenced in a study of cytomegalovirus exposure and HLA in healthy donors. The PCR contained 60 Vbeta and 13 Jbeta primers. Repertoires were generated with immunoSEQ multiplex PCR, while TCRdb's copy carries only in-frame clones and drops some. This table holds approximately 130,000 clones, approximately 83% found once. Specimen: PBMCs. The receptor set was obtained from a girl between 2 and 10 years old in good health and CMV-seronegative.

The CDR3 is CASSYKIRDTHNEQFF. DNA of the CDR3: TGTGCCAGCAGTTACAAGATCCGGGACACCCACAATGAGCAGTTCTTC. This chain links TRBV6-6 with TRBJ2-1; D is possibly TRBD1 (6 bases). V was clipped by 2 bases and J by 5 bases, with 16 bases between them. Per the germline V gene, CDR1 is MNHNY and CDR2 is SVGAGI (reference sequence). The CDR3 extends over 16 amino acids.

V gene TRBV25-1 combines with J gene TRBJ1-2, with 9 bases identical to TRBD1. The CDR3 extends over 14 amino acids. Trimming at V came to 4 bases and at J to 8 bases, leaving 8 bases not matched to a gene. CDR1 is MGHDK and CDR2 is SYGVNS in the germline V gene. The DNA for the CDR3 is TGTGCCAGCAGTGGCTGGGACAGGGCGGAGGGCTACACCTTC. As protein: CASSGWDRAEGYTF.

The chain is built from TRBV2 and TRBJ1-1; tentatively, D is TRBD1 (6 bases). Per germline, CDR1 SNHLY and CDR2 FYNNEI. Trimming removed 9 bases from V and 3 bases from J, with 20 bases in between. The CDR3 loop spans 15 amino acids. CDR3: CASQLEGVGYTEAFF. CDR3 sequence (DNA): TGTGCCAGTCAATTAGAGGGGGTGGGGTACACTGAAGCTTTCTTT.

The V call is TRBV2, the J call TRBJ2-7; D is possibly TRBD1 (6 bases). The CDR3 consists of 13 residues. From germline, CDR1 is SNHLY and CDR2 FYNNEI. V lost 7 bases to trimming and J lost 0 bases, with 10 bases between them. For the CDR3, the DNA is TGTGCCAGCATGAGGACAGCCTCCTACGAGCAGTACTTC. It is translated as CASMRTASYEQYF.

V is TRBV27 and J is TRBJ1-2, with D perhaps TRBD1 (5 bases). The CDR3 spans 14 residues. Trimming took 5 bases from V and 2 from J, leaving 12 bases between them. Per the germline V gene, CDR1 is MNHEY and CDR2 is SMNVEV (reference sequence). CDR3 residues: CASSPQGWNYGYTF. Written as DNA, the CDR3 is TGTGCCAGCAGTCCCCAGGGCTGGAACTATGGCTACACCTTC.

This clone was seen more than once but under ten times. This chain links TRBV6-4 with TRBJ2-3, with 9 nucleotides matching TRBD2. Trimming removed 0 bases from V and 6 bases from J; junction bases left unmatched: 7. The CDR3 contains 16 residues. Germline assignment: CDR1 MRHNA and CDR2 SNTAGT. CDR3 DNA sequence: TGTGCCAGCAGTGACTCCCCAGCGGGGGGTTACGATACGCAGTATTTT. Its protein product is CASSDSPAGGYDTQYF.

The chain has TRBV10-1 and TRBJ2-2; TRBD2 matches at 7 bases. CDR3 length: 17 residues. After removal of 5 bases from V and 2 bases from J, the junction contained 11 bases not matched to a gene. In germline, CDR1 is WNHNN, CDR2 SYGVQD (reference sequence). In nucleotides, the CDR3 is TGCGCCAGCAGTCATTTTCCTAGCGGCGCCAACACCGGGGAGCTGTTTTTT. Amino acids: CASSHFPSGANTGELFF.

V is TRBV6-6 and J is TRBJ1-6, with D possibly TRBD1 on 6 matching bases. V was shortened by 7 bases and J by 7 bases, with 14 bases between the two germline ends. Per the germline V gene, CDR1 is MNHNY and CDR2 is SVGAGI (reference sequence). CDR3 length: 14 residues. The CDR3 DNA is TGTGCCAGCACTGCGGACAGAGACAATTCACCCCTCCACTTT. This codes for CASTADRDNSPLHF.

The rearrangement links TRBV6-6 to TRBJ2-1, with a possible D match to TRBD2 (6 bases). This CDR3 has 16 amino acids. V was shortened by 3 bases and J by 0 bases, with 12 bases between the two germline ends. From germline, CDR1 is MNHNY and CDR2 SVGAGI (reference sequence). The CDR3 loop is CASSYSGPNSYNEQFF. CDR3 DNA sequence: TGTGCCAGCAGTTATAGCGGACCAAACTCCTACAATGAGCAGTTCTTC.

V is TRBV5-4 and J is TRBJ2-7, with 8 positions matching TRBD1. V shed 5 bases, J shed 0 bases, and the junction held 4 bases outside the gene matches. CDR1 and CDR2 (germline): SGHNT, YYREEE (reference sequence). The CDR3 covers 14 residues. In nucleotides, the CDR3 is TGTGCCAGCAGGGGACAGGCGAGCTCCTACGAGCAGTACTTC. It yields the protein CASRGQASSYEQYF.

This rearrangement joins TRBV5-1 to TRBJ2-1; 12 bases fit TRBD2. With V trimmed by 4 bases and J by 7 bases, 12 bases remained unmatched. The CDR3 is made up of 17 amino acids. CDR1 is SGHRS, CDR2 YFSETQ, per germline. The CDR3 nucleotides are TGCGCCAGCAGCCGCGACAAGACTAGCGGGGGATGGAATGAGCAGTTCTTC. It translates to CASSRDKTSGGWNEQFF.

The chain combines TRBV27 with TRBJ2-7; TRBD2 agrees at 8 bases. Trimming at V came to 6 bases and at J to 2 bases, leaving 12 bases not matched to a gene. Per the germline V gene, CDR1 is MNHEY and CDR2 is SMNVEV (reference sequence). CDR3 length: 16 residues. The CDR3 DNA reads as TGTGCCAGCAGGTACCTTAGCGGGAATAACCCCTACGAGCAGTACTTC. Its protein is CASRYLSGNNPYEQYF.

The J gene is TRBJ2-3, the V gene TRBV5-5; TRBD2 is a possible D gene (5 bases). Germline V gene lookup returns CDR1 SGHKS and CDR2 YYEKEE (reference sequence). This CDR3 comprises 14 residues. Deletions cut 0 bases from V and 4 bases from J, with 9 bases between. For the CDR3, the DNA is TGTGCCAGCAGCTTGGTGCTAGCCCCAGATACGCAGTATTTT. Its translation is CASSLVLAPDTQYF.

The V gene is TRBV30, the J gene TRBJ1-2; D is perhaps TRBD1 (5 bases). Trimming took off 0 bases at V and 2 bases at J, with 10 bases between the two ends. CDR1 and CDR2 (germline): GTSNPN, SVGIG (reference sequence). The length of the CDR3 is 14 residues. CDR3 sequence: CAWSVSGRNYGYTF. The CDR3 coding sequence is TGTGCCTGGAGTGTGTCAGGGCGCAACTATGGCTACACCTTC.

This chain joins TRBV18 and TRBJ2-7, with 14 bases fitting TRBD2. CDR1 and CDR2 from the germline V gene are KGHSH and LQKENI. J gave up 5 bases and V 3 bases, and 6 bases lay outside the gene matches. This CDR3 is 16 amino acids long. CDR3 loop: CASSPPGLAGVNEQYF. CDR3 DNA sequence: TGTGCCAGCTCACCCCCGGGACTAGCGGGAGTTAACGAGCAGTACTTC. The variable domain in full, with the rest retrieved from reference TRBV18 and TRBJ2-7, is NAGVMQNPRHLVRRRGQEARLRCSPMKGHSHVYWYRQLPEEGLKFMVYLQKENIIDESGMPKERFSAEFPKEGPSILRIQQVVRGDSAAYFCASSPPGLAGVNEQYFGPGTRLTVT.

V gene TRBV30 combines with J gene TRBJ1-2; 7 nucleotides agree with TRBD1. V was clipped by 0 bases and J by 0 bases; unmatched bases: 7. The CDR3 is 16 residues long. Per germline, CDR1 GTSNPN and CDR2 SVGIG (reference sequence). In nucleotides, the CDR3 is TGTGCCTGGAGTGTACCGGGGACAGAAGCTAACTATGGCTACACCTTC. Its protein is CAWSVPGTEANYGYTF.

This chain links TRBV15 with TRBJ2-3; TRBD1 agrees at 9 bases. Germline V gene sequence: CDR1 LNHNV, CDR2 YYDKDF (reference sequence). The CDR3 sequence is 14 residues long. Germline trimming cut 5 bases from V and 4 bases from J; bases unmatched to any gene: 4. CDR3 sequence reads: CATSFDRGSDTQYF. In nucleotides, the CDR3 is TGTGCCACCAGCTTCGACAGGGGGTCAGATACGCAGTATTTT. Full variable domain (missing parts from reference TRBV15 and TRBJ2-3): DAMVIQNPRYQVTQFGKPVTLSCSQTLNHNVMYWYQQKSSQAPKLLFHYYDKDFNNEADTPDNFQSRRPNTSFCFLDIRSPGLGDTAMYLCATSFDRGSDTQYFGPGTRLTVL.

The rearrangement links TRBV9 to TRBJ2-2; 7 positions agree with TRBD1. V lost 3 bases and J lost 4; bases outside the gene matches: 6. The CDR3 loop spans 15 amino acids. Germline V gene sequence: CDR1 SGDLS, CDR2 YYNGEE. CDR3 bases: TGTGCCAGCAGCGGGGGGACAGAAAGCACCGGGGAGCTGTTTTTT. Translated, it gives CASSGGTESTGELFF.

The chain links TRBV7-9 to TRBJ2-3; 7 nucleotides line up with TRBD1. Looked up from germline, CDR1 is SEHNR and CDR2 is FQNEAQ (reference sequence). The CDR3 covers 15 residues. The ends lost 5 bases at V and 0 bases at J; junction bases unmatched: 5. The CDR3 loop reads CASSVTGSSTDTQYF. Here the CDR3 DNA reads TGTGCCAGCAGCGTGACAGGGTCTAGCACAGATACGCAGTATTTT.

This clone appeared a single time. The V gene is TRBV6-5, the J gene TRBJ2-7; tentative D call: TRBD2 (5 bases). CDR1 MNHEY and CDR2 SVGAGI come from the germline V gene. The CDR3 covers 13 residues. Trimming cost V 9 bases and J 4 bases, with 16 bases left between them. The CDR3 DNA reads TGTGCCAGTTCCGCCGCCGGGGTTTACGAGCAGTACTTC. It is translated as CASSAAGVYEQYF.

This clone occurred once. The chain has TRBV10-2 and TRBJ2-1; 7 nucleotides line up with TRBD2. The CDR3 consists of 14 residues. V was clipped by 1 base and J by 10 bases; unmatched bases: 7. Per germline, CDR1 WSHSY and CDR2 SAAADI. As DNA, the CDR3 is TGCGCCAGCAGTGAGTTGGCGGGGAGGGGCGAGCAGTTCTTC. Protein product: CASSELAGRGEQFF.

CDR3 residues: CASSLARHPGTEAFF. The CDR3 DNA follows: TGTGCCAGCAGCTTAGCGAGGCACCCGGGCACTGAAGCTTTCTTT. The chain combines TRBV7-2 with TRBJ1-1; D remains ambiguous. Germline V lookup: CDR1 SGHTA, CDR2 FQGNSA. Trimming pared 0 bases from V and 4 bases from J, leaving 12 bases between. This CDR3 is 15 amino acids long.

The gene calls are TRBV28 and TRBJ1-1, with D unresolved. Germline CDR1 is MDHEN and CDR2 is SYDVKM. The V gene lost 6 bases and the J gene lost 3 bases, with 20 bases spanning the gap. This CDR3 region has 16 residues. CDR3 coding DNA: TGTGCCAGCAGCACGCTCCCCCGGGAGGGAGACACTGAAGCTTTCTTT. It specifies CASSTLPREGDTEAFF.

In this sample, this clone turned up once. This chain links TRBV4-1 with TRBJ1-1, with unresolved D. Germline CDR1 MGHRA, CDR2 YSYEKL. V was pared by 0 bases and J by 6 bases, with 8 bases between. This CDR3 is 13 amino acids long. The CDR3 sequence is CASSQDNGSEAFF. For the CDR3, the DNA is TGCGCCAGCAGCCAAGATAACGGTTCTGAAGCTTTCTTT.

This clone was seen a few times. The V and J genes are TRBV15 and TRBJ2-1; 12 nucleotides align to TRBD1. This CDR3 region has 15 residues. J gave up 6 bases and V 5 bases, and 5 bases lay outside the gene matches. Germline assignment: CDR1 LNHNV and CDR2 YYDKDF (reference sequence). CDR3 region: CATSRGQGASNEQFF. The DNA for the CDR3 is TGTGCCACCAGCCGGGGACAGGGGGCGAGCAATGAGCAGTTCTTC.

This chain uses TRBV4-1 with TRBJ1-2; 7 nucleotides match TRBD1. There are 15 residues in the CDR3. CDR1 and CDR2 from the germline V gene are MGHRA and YSYEKL. V shed 6 bases and J 4 bases; nucleotides not matched to a gene: 11. This CDR3 is CASSQSVQGGYGYTF. The CDR3, as DNA: TGCGCCAGCAGTCAAAGTGTCCAGGGGGGCTATGGCTACACCTTC.

The V call is TRBV7-2, the J call TRBJ2-1; 7 nucleotides match TRBD2. This CDR3 has 16 residues. Unmatched junction bases numbered 16, after V lost 11 bases and J lost 3 bases. The germline V gene has CDR1 SGHTA and CDR2 FQGNSA. CDR3 sequence reads: CACGRETVNGYNEQFF. The CDR3 region has the DNA TGTGCCTGCGGGCGGGAGACGGTCAACGGCTACAATGAGCAGTTCTTC.